This T cell receptor (beta chain) was recorded in a study of response to subunit inactivated influenza vaccine. Study-level results: Authors suggested few new T cells are recruited by each seasonal influenza vaccination.

Germline V gene lookup returns CDR1 SNHLY and CDR2 FYNNEI. The ends were cut back, 2 bases at V and 9 bases at J, with 17 bases in the middle. This CDR3 is 16 amino acids long. Concerning this clonotype: Its antigen is as yet unknown.

TCRdb recomputed calls from the RT-PCR reads with MiXCR, one row per CDR3 protein. This table has around 850,000 distinct CDR3 sequences, around 18% appearing once. The TCR comes from a man aged 45-65 years who received an inactivated influenza vaccine. This sequence joins TRBV2 and TRBJ1-6, with D unclear. This material consisted of PBMCs from blood, taken roughly 5 days after vaccination. The CDR3 bases are TGTGCCAGCAGTGAATTCGGTGATGGCGGTGCTTCACCCCTCCACTTT. Protein product: CASSEFGDGGASPLHF.